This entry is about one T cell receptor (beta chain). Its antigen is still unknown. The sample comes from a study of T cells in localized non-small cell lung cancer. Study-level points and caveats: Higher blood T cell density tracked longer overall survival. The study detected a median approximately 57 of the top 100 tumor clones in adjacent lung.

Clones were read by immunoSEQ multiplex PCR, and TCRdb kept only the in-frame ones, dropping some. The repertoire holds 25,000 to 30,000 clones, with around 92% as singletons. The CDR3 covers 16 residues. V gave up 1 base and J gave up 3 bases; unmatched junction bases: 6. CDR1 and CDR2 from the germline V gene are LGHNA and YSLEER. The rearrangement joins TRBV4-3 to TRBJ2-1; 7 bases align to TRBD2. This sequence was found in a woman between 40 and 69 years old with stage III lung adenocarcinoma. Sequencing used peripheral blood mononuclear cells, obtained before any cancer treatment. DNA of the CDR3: TGCGCCAGCAGCCAAGCCGGGACTATCTACTACAATGAGCAGTTCTTC. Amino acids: CASSQAGTIYYNEQFF.